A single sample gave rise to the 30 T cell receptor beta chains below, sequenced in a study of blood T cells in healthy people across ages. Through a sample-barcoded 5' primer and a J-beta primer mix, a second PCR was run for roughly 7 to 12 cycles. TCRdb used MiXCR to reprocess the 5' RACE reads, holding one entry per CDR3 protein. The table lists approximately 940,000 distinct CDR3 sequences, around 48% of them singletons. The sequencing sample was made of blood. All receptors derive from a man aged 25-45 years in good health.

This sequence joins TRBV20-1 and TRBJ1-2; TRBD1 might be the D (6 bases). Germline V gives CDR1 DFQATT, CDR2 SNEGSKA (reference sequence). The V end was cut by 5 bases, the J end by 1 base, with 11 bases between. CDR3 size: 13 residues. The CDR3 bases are TGCAGTGCTTCACGGACAGATAACTATGGCTACACCTTC. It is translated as CSASRTDNYGYTF.

The CDR3 spells CASSGNRGNSDGYTF. In DNA, the CDR3 is TGCGCCAGCAGCGGAAACAGGGGGAATTCAGATGGCTACACCTTC. The chain carries TRBV5-1 and TRBJ1-2, with 8 bases that match TRBD1. V dropped 4 bases and J dropped 6; count of bases not matched to a gene: 11. The CDR3 length is 15 residues. The germline gives CDR1 SGHRS, CDR2 YFSETQ.

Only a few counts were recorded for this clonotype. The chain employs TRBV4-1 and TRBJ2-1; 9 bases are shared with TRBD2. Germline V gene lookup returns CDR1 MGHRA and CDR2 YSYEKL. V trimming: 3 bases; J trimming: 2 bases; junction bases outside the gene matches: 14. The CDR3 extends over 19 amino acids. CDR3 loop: CASSHPLGASGDTYNEQFF. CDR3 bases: TGCGCCAGCAGCCATCCCTTAGGCGCTAGCGGGGATACCTACAATGAGCAGTTCTTC.

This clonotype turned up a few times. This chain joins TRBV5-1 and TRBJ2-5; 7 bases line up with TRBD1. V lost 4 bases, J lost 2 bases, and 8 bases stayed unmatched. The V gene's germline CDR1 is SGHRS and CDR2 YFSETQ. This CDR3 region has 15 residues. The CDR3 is CASSATGTEQETQYF. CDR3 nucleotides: TGCGCCAGCAGCGCGACCGGGACAGAACAAGAGACCCAGTACTTC.

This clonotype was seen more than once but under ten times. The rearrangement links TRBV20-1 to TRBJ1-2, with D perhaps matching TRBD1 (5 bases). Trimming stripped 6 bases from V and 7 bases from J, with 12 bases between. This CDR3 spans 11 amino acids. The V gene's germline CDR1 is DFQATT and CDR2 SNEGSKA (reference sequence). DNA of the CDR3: TGCAGTGCCATAGCGGGGACTGGCTACACCTTC. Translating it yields CSAIAGTGYTF.

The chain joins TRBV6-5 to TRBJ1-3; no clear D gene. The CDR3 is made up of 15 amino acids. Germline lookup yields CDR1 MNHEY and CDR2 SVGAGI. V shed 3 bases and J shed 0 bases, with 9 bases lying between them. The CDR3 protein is CASSYQRDSGNTIYF. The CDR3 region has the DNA TGTGCCAGCAGTTATCAGAGGGACTCTGGAAACACCATATATTTT.

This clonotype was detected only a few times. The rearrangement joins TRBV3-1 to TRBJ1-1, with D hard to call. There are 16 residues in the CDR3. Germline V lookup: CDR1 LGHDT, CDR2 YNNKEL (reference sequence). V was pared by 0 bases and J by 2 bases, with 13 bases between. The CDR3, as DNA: TGTGCCAGCAGCCAAGATTGGGCAGCTATCAACACTGAAGCTTTCTTT. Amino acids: CASSQDWAAINTEAFF. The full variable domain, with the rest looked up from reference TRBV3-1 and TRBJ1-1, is DTAVSQTPKYLVTQMGNDKSIKCEQNLGHDTMYWYKQDSKKFLKIMFSYNNKELIINETVPNRFSPKSPDKAHLNLHINSLELGDSAVYFCASSQDWAAINTEAFFGQGTRLTVV.

CDR3 DNA: TGTGCCAGCAGTACCCCTAGGCTACCGACCTACAATGAGCAGTTCTTC. Its translation: CASSTPRLPTYNEQFF. V is TRBV6-2 or TRBV6-3 and J is TRBJ2-1; D gene uncertain. CDR1 is MNHEY, CDR2 SVGEGT, per germline. The V and J ends lost 5 bases and 2 bases respectively, with 16 bases between them. The CDR3 extends over 16 amino acids.

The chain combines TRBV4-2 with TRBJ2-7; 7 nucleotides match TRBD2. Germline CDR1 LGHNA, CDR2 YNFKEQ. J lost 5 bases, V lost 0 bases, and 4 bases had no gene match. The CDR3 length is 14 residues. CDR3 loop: CASSQEAGVDEQYF. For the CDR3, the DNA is TGTGCCAGCAGCCAAGAGGCGGGGGTGGACGAGCAGTACTTC.

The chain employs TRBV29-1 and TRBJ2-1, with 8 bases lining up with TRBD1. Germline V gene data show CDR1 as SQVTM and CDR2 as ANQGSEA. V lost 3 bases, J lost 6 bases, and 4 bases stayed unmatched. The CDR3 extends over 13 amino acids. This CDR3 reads CSVDRGLSNEQFF. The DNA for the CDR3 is TGCAGCGTTGACAGGGGGCTTAGCAATGAGCAGTTCTTC.

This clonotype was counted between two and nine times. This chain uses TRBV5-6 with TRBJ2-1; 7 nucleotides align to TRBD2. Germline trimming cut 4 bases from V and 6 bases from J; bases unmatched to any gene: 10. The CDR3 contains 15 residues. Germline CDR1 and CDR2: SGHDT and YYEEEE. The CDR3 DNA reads TGTGCCAGCAGCGTGCCAGGACTAGGCGGCAATGAGCAGTTCTTC. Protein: CASSVPGLGGNEQFF. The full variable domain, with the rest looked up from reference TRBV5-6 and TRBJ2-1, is DAGVTQSPTHLIKTRGQQVTLRCSPKSGHDTVSWYQQALGQGPQFIFQYYEEEERQRGNFPDRFSGHQFPNYSSELNVNALLLGDSALYLCASSVPGLGGNEQFFGPGTRLTVL.

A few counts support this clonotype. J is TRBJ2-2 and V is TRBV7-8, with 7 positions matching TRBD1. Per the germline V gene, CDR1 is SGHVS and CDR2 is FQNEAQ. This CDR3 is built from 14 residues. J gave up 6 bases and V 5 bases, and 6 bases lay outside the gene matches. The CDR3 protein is CASSPEGAAGELFF. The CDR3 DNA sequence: TGTGCCAGCAGCCCCGAGGGGGCTGCCGGGGAGCTGTTTTTT.

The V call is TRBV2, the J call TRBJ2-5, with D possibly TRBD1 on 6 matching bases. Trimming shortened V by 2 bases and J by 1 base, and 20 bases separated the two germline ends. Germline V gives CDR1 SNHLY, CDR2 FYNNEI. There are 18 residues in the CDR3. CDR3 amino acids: CASSEPPFNTGRQETQYF. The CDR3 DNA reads TGTGCCAGCAGTGAACCCCCCTTTAATACAGGGCGCCAAGAGACCCAGTACTTC.

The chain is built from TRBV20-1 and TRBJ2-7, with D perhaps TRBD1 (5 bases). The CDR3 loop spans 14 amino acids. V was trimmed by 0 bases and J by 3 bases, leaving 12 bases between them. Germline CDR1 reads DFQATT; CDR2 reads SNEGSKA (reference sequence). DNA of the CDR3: TGCAGTGCTAGAGATCAAGGGGTGGGCTACGAGCAGTACTTC. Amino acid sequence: CSARDQGVGYEQYF.

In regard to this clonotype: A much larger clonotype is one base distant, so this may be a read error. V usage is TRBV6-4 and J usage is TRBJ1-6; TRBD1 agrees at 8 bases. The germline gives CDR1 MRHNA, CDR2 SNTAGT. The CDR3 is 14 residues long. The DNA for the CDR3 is TGTGCCAGCAGTGACGGTCAGGGGGCTTCACCCCCCCACTTT. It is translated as CASSDGQGASPPHF.

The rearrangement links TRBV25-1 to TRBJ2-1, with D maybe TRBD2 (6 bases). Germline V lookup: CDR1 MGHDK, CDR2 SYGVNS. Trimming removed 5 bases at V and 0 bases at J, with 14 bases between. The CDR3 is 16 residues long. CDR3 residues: CASSPPGTYSYNEQFF. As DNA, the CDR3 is TGTGCCAGCAGTCCTCCCGGGACTTACTCCTACAATGAGCAGTTCTTC.

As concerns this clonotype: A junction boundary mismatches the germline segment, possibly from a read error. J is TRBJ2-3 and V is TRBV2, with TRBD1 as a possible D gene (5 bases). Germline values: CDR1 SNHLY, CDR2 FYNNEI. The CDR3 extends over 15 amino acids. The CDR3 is CTSSERGADTDTQYF. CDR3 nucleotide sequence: TGTACCAGCAGTGAAAGGGGCGCTGACACAGATACGCAGTATTTT. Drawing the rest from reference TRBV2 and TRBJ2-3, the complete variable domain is EPEVTQTPSHQVTQMGQEVILRCVPISNHLYFYWYRQILGQKVEFLVSFYNNEISEKSEIFDDQFSVERPDGSNFTLKIRSTKLEDSAMYFCTSSERGADTDTQYFGPGTRLTVL.

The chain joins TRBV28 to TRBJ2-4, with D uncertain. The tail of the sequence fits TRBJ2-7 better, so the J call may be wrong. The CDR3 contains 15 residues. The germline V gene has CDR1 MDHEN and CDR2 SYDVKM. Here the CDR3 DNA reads TGTGCCAGCAGTTCCCTCAGCCCTTCTGATTACGAGCAGTACTTC. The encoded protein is CASSSLSPSDYEQYF.

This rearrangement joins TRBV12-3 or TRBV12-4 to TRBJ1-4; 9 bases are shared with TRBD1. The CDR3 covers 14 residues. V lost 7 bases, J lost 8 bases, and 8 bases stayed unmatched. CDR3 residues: CASTEQGAQEKLFF. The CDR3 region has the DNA TGTGCCAGCACCGAACAGGGGGCGCAGGAAAAACTGTTTTTT.

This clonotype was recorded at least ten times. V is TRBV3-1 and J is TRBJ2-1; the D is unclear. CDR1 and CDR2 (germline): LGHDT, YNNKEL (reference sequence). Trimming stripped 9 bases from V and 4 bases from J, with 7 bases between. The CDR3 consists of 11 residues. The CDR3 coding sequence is TGTGCCAGTCTCGGATACAATGAGCAGTTCTTC. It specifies CASLGYNEQFF.

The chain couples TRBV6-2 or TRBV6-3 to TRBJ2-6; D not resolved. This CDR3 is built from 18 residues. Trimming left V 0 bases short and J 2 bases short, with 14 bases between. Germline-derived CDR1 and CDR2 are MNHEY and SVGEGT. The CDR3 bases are TGTGCCAGCAGTTACTCGTTTCCACCCACGACTGGGGCCAACGTCCTGACTTTC. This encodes CASSYSFPPTTGANVLTF.

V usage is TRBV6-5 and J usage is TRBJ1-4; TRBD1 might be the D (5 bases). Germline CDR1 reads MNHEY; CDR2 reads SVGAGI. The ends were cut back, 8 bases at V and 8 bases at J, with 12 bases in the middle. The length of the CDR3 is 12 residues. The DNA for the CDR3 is TGTGCCAGCCAGGGACCTGCGGAAAAACTGTTTTTT. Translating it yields CASQGPAEKLFF.

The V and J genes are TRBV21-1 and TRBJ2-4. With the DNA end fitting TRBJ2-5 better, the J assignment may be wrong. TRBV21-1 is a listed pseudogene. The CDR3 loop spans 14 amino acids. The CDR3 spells CASPASNSQETQYF. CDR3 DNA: TGTGCCAGCCCAGCGTCTAATTCCCAAGAGACCCAGTACTTC.

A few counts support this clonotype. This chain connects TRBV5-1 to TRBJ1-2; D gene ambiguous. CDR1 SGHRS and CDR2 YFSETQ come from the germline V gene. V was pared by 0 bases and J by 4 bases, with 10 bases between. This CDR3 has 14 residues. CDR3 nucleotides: TGCGCCAGCAGCTTGGATTCGGCAGGCTATGGCTACACCTTC. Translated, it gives CASSLDSAGYGYTF. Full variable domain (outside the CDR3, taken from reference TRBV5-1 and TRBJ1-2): KAGVTQTPRYLIKTRGQQVTLSCSPISGHRSVSWYQQTPGQGLQFLFEYFSETQRNKGNFPGRFSGRQFSNSRSEMNVSTLELGDSALYLCASSLDSAGYGYTFGSGTRLTVV.

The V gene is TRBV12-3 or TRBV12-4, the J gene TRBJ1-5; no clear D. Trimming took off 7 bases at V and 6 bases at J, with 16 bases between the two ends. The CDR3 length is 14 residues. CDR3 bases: TGTGCCAGCACCGCAGGAGGGATGGGTCAGCCCCAGCATTTT. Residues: CASTAGGMGQPQHF.

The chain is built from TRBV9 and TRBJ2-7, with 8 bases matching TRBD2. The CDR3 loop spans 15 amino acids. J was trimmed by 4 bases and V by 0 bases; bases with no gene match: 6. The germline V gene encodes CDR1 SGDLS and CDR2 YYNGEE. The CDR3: CASSVGPGLEYEQYF. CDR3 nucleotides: TGTGCCAGCAGCGTAGGGCCGGGACTAGAGTACGAGCAGTACTTC.

The CDR3 is CASSEYVNTEAFF. Written as DNA, the CDR3 is TGTGCCAGCAGCGAGTACGTGAACACTGAAGCTTTCTTT. The chain couples TRBV9 to TRBJ1-1; D not resolved. This CDR3 comprises 13 residues. The germline gives CDR1 SGDLS, CDR2 YYNGEE. V lost 3 bases, J lost 0 bases, and 6 bases lay in between.

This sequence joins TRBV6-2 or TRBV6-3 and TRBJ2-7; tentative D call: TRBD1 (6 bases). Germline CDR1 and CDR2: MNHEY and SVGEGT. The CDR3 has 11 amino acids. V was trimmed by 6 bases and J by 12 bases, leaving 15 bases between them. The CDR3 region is CASSQTGLGYF. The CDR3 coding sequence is TGTGCCAGCAGCCAGACAGGCCTGGGGTACTTC.

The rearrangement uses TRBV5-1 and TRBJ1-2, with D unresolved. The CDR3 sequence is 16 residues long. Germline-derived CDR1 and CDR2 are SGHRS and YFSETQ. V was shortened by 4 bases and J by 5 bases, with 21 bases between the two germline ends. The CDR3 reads CASSGEPTGPLYGYTF. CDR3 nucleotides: TGCGCCAGCAGCGGAGAACCTACCGGGCCCTTGTATGGCTACACCTTC.

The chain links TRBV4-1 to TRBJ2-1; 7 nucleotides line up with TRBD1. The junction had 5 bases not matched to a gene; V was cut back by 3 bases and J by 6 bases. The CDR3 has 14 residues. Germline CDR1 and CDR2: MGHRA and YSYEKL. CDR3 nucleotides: TGCGCCAGCAGCCACCCGACAGGGAGCAATGAGCAGTTCTTC. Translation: CASSHPTGSNEQFF.